Following are 24 T cell receptor beta chains from one sample sequenced in a study of shared clonotypes between healthy human individuals. Sequencing used immunoSEQ multiplex PCR; TCRdb keeps in-frame clones, though not all of them. The table lists about 2 million clones, 85% to 95% of them singletons, with approximately 0.13% in the top ten. Sample: naive CD4+ T cells sorted from blood. As for subset: CD45RA+ positively selected. These receptors came from a man aged 18 to 30 in good health.

The chain couples TRBV19 to TRBJ2-2; no definite D call. The CDR3 consists of 12 residues. Germline loops: CDR1 LNHDA, CDR2 SQIVND (reference sequence). Trimming removed 6 bases at V and 1 base at J, with 3 bases between. The CDR3 here is CASRGNTGELFF. The CDR3 DNA reads as TGTGCCAGTAGAGGGAACACCGGGGAGCTGTTTTTT. Looking up the rest from reference TRBV19 and TRBJ2-2 gives the full variable domain: DGGITQSPKYLFRKEGQNVTLSCEQNLNHDAMYWYRQDPGQGLRLIYYSQIVNDFQKGDIAEGYSVSREKKESFPLTVTSAQKNPTAFYLCASRGNTGELFFGEGSRLTVL.

This clone was seen only once. The J gene is TRBJ2-7, the V gene TRBV7-2, with a tentative D call TRBD1 (6 bases). CDR1 is SGHTA, CDR2 FQGNSA, per germline. The V and J ends lost 4 bases and 13 bases respectively, with 23 bases between them. The CDR3 is 14 residues long. The CDR3 coding sequence is TGTGCCAGCAGCTCAAACCCTCTAGGGGGTGAGGTCTACTTC. This encodes CASSSNPLGGEVYF.

The table lists this clone with a count of one. The chain recombines TRBV29-1 with TRBJ1-3, with D maybe TRBD1 (5 bases). V was trimmed by 5 bases and J by 4 bases, leaving 15 bases between them. Germline V gene lookup returns CDR1 SQVTM and CDR2 ANQGSEA. The CDR3 runs to 14 residues. The CDR3, as DNA: TGCAGCGTTCGACAGATTTCAGAGGGAAACACCATATATTTT. Amino acids: CSVRQISEGNTIYF.

This clone was detected only once. The CDR3 loop reads CAWSSPGGEAKYEQYF. CDR3 bases: TGTGCCTGGAGTTCCCCCGGGGGCGAGGCCAAATACGAGCAGTACTTC. This chain uses TRBV30 with TRBJ2-7; D possibly uses TRBD1 or TRBD2 (6 bases each). The CDR3 is 16 amino acids. V gave up 2 bases and J gave up 4 bases, with 21 bases separating them. CDR1 GTSNPN and CDR2 SVGIG come from the germline V gene (reference sequence). Looking up the rest from reference TRBV30 and TRBJ2-7 gives the full variable domain: SQTIHQWPATLVQPVGSPLSLECTVEGTSNPNLYWYRQAAGRGLQLLFYSVGIGQISSEVPQNLSASRPQDRQFILSSKKLLLSDSGFYLCAWSSPGGEAKYEQYFGPGTRLTVT.

The chain uses TRBV7-8 and TRBJ1-3, with D possibly matching TRBD1 (6 bases). The ends were cut back, 1 base at V and 2 bases at J, with 9 bases in the middle. CDR1 is SGHVS, CDR2 FQNEAQ, per germline. The CDR3 is 15 amino acids. CDR3 bases: TGTGCCAGCAGCTTAGGTGCAGGGGCTGGAAACACCATATATTTT. Translation gives CASSLGAGAGNTIYF.

The chain carries TRBV18 and TRBJ2-5; D may be TRBD1 (6 bases). There are 15 residues in the CDR3. CDR1 and CDR2 from the germline V gene are KGHSH and LQKENI. Trimming took 6 bases from V and 3 from J, leaving 17 bases between them. This chain's CDR3 is CASSPGRNREETQYF. CDR3 in DNA: TGTGCCAGCTCCCCCGGTAGAAACAGGGAAGAGACCCAGTACTTC.

The J gene is TRBJ2-7, the V gene TRBV7-2, with 8 bases aligning to TRBD2. In germline, CDR1 is SGHTA, CDR2 FQGNSA. Trimming removed 6 bases from V and 4 bases from J; junction bases left unmatched: 5. CDR3 length: 13 amino acids. The CDR3 reads CASRPAGVYEQYF. The DNA of the CDR3 is TGTGCCAGCAGACCAGCGGGAGTGTACGAGCAGTACTTC.

The chain employs TRBV5-3 and TRBJ2-7; TRBD2 matches at 13 bases. TRBV5-3 is known as an ORF, though its function is uncertain. This CDR3 is 17 amino acids long. Trimming took 1 base from V and 1 from J; bases not matched to a gene: 5. The DNA for the CDR3 is TGTGCCAGAAGCTTGTGGTCGGGACTAGCGGGATCCTACGAGCAGTACTTC. Translation gives CARSLWSGLAGSYEQYF.

The chain recombines TRBV5-1 with TRBJ2-2, with 9 bases identical to TRBD2. The CDR3 extends over 17 amino acids. V lost 0 bases to trimming and J lost 0 bases; unmatched junction nucleotides: 3. CDR1 SGHRS and CDR2 YFSETQ come from the germline V gene. This CDR3 is CASSLVAGESNTGELFF. The CDR3 DNA is TGCGCCAGCAGCTTGGTAGCGGGAGAATCGAACACCGGGGAGCTGTTTTTT.

The chain combines TRBV18 with TRBJ2-7, with 7 bases fitting TRBD1. The V gene's germline CDR1 is KGHSH and CDR2 LQKENI. The CDR3 runs 16 residues. With V trimmed by 3 bases and J by 4 bases, 12 bases remained unmatched. CDR3 loop: CASSPRADRARYEQYF. The CDR3 DNA sequence: TGTGCCAGCTCACCGCGGGCAGACAGGGCTAGGTACGAGCAGTACTTC. Filled out from reference TRBV18 and TRBJ2-7, the complete variable domain reads NAGVMQNPRHLVRRRGQEARLRCSPMKGHSHVYWYRQLPEEGLKFMVYLQKENIIDESGMPKERFSAEFPKEGPSILRIQQVVRGDSAAYFCASSPRADRARYEQYFGPGTRLTVT.

The sample holds one count of this clone. The chain joins TRBV7-9 to TRBJ2-2; 15 bases agree with TRBD2. The length of the CDR3 is 15 residues. Looked up from germline, CDR1 is SEHNR and CDR2 is FQNEAQ (reference sequence). The CDR3 loop is CVTRTSGRGTGELFF. CDR3 bases: TGTGTCACCCGGACTAGCGGGAGGGGCACCGGGGAGCTGTTTTTT.

The chain has TRBV12-2 and TRBJ1-1; TRBD1 is taken as the D call from the table, unchecked against the DNA. TRBV12-2 is a known pseudogene. The CDR3 length is 15 residues. CDR3 in DNA: TGTGCAAGTCGCTTAGGGACAGTTTTTTACACTGAAGCTTTCTTT. Protein sequence: CASRLGTVFYTEAFF.

V and J are TRBV10-1 and TRBJ1-1; no clear D gene. Deletions cut 3 bases from V and 2 bases from J, with 4 bases between. The CDR3 covers 12 residues. CDR1 and CDR2 from the germline V gene are WNHNN and SYGVQD (reference sequence). CDR3 bases: TGCGCCAGCAGTGAATCTAACACTGAAGCTTTCTTT. It codes for CASSESNTEAFF.

The count of this clone is one. The CDR3 region is CSVELENRGTDTQYF. The CDR3 DNA sequence: TGCAGCGTTGAATTAGAGAACAGGGGCACAGATACGCAGTATTTT. This sequence joins TRBV29-1 and TRBJ2-3, with TRBD1 as a possible D gene (6 bases). Trimming removed 2 bases from V and 1 base from J, with 13 bases in between. In germline, CDR1 is SQVTM, CDR2 ANQGSEA. CDR3 size: 15 residues.

This chain connects TRBV5-1 to TRBJ2-7; D gene ambiguous. The CDR3 has 14 amino acids. Germline CDR1 reads SGHRS; CDR2 reads YFSETQ. Trimming stripped 4 bases from V and 2 bases from J, with 13 bases between. As DNA, the CDR3 is TGCGCCAGCAGCGAAAAGAGTGGGGCCTACGAGCAGTACTTC. Translation: CASSEKSGAYEQYF.

This sequence joins TRBV19 and TRBJ2-1; D possibly corresponds to TRBD2 (5 bases). V was cut by 6 bases and J by 5 bases, with 17 bases left in between. Germline-derived CDR1 and CDR2 are LNHDA and SQIVND (reference sequence). The CDR3 has 15 residues. This chain's CDR3 is CASRARGNSDNEQFF. CDR3 bases: TGTGCCAGTAGGGCGAGAGGGAATTCGGACAATGAGCAGTTCTTC.

The CDR3 reads CASTEGLAGGEQFF. The CDR3 DNA is TGTGCCAGCACCGAGGGACTAGCGGGGGGGGAGCAGTTCTTC. V and J are TRBV2 and TRBJ2-1; TRBD2 aligns across 16 bases. V lost 7 bases, J lost 10 bases, and 4 bases stayed unmatched. Germline V gene lookup returns CDR1 SNHLY and CDR2 FYNNEI. The CDR3 loop spans 14 amino acids.

The chain couples TRBV28 to TRBJ2-3; a possible D gene is TRBD2 (5 bases). V dropped 9 bases and J dropped 4 bases, with 14 bases sitting between them. CDR3 size: 13 residues. Germline-derived CDR1 and CDR2 are MDHEN and SYDVKM. The CDR3 spells CASDGEPPDTQYF. CDR3 nucleotide sequence: TGTGCCAGTGACGGGGAACCCCCAGATACGCAGTATTTT.

Written as DNA, the CDR3 is TGTGCCAGCAGCCGACTAGCGGGGCCCAGCTACAATGAGCAGTTCTTC. Translating it yields CASSRLAGPSYNEQFF. The chain carries TRBV5-4 and TRBJ2-1; 11 bases are a match to TRBD2. The junction had 6 bases not matched to a gene; V was cut back by 4 bases and J by 3 bases. CDR1 is SGHNT, CDR2 YYREEE, per germline (reference sequence). This CDR3 is built from 16 residues.

This chain uses TRBV30 with TRBJ1-2, with D possibly matching TRBD1 (5 bases). The CDR3 is made up of 14 amino acids. Per the germline V gene, CDR1 is GTSNPN and CDR2 is SVGIG (reference sequence). The V end lost 5 bases, the J end lost 0 bases, and 13 bases lay between the germline ends. The CDR3 nucleotides are TGTGCCTGGCGACGGGGCGTCCCTAACTATGGCTACACCTTC. Its translation: CAWRRGVPNYGYTF.

The chain recombines TRBV11-2 with TRBJ2-1; D is undetermined. Germline V gene data show CDR1 as SGHAT and CDR2 as FQNNGV. Trimming stripped 6 bases from V and 6 bases from J, with 9 bases between. The CDR3 contains 12 residues. The CDR3 region has the DNA TGTGCCAGCAGGAACTTCCCCAATGAGCAGTTCTTC. Its translation is CASRNFPNEQFF.

In its sample, this clone was seen a few times. The rearrangement links TRBV27 to TRBJ2-5; 7 bases map to TRBD2. This CDR3 spans 16 amino acids. The V and J ends lost 5 bases and 5 bases, in that order; junction bases with no gene match: 14. Germline CDR1 reads MNHEY; CDR2 reads SMNVEV (reference sequence). The CDR3 DNA reads TGTGCCAGCAGTCCTTCCCGGGGGACCGGGAGGGAGACCCAGTACTTC. This sequence encodes CASSPSRGTGRETQYF.

The V and J genes are TRBV6-5 and TRBJ1-2; TRBD1 aligns across 7 bases. CDR1 and CDR2 (germline): MNHEY, SVGAGI. V lost 5 bases and J lost 4; bases outside the gene matches: 7. There are 14 residues in the CDR3. The CDR3 here is CASSRQGVFYGYTF. The DNA for the CDR3 is TGTGCCAGCAGTCGACAGGGCGTATTCTATGGCTACACCTTC.

This clone was found a few times. The chain couples TRBV19 to TRBJ1-6; D might be TRBD1 (5 bases). The V end lost 6 bases, the J end lost 6 bases, and 9 bases lay between the germline ends. Germline CDR1 reads LNHDA; CDR2 reads SQIVND (reference sequence). This CDR3 has 13 amino acids. CDR3 residues: CASRPQVNSPLHF. The CDR3 DNA reads TGTGCCAGTAGGCCACAGGTTAATTCACCCCTCCACTTT.